Given below is one T cell receptor (beta chain) in context. This clonotype turned up a few times. Its antigen target is currently unknown. Nothing much larger sits one base from this clone, and base qualities are not available. CDR1 LGHDT and CDR2 YNNKEL are derived from the germline V gene (reference sequence). The CDR3 has 14 amino acids, counting the end cysteine and phenylalanine. Only the CDR3 DNA is retained, 42 bases long and in frame from the first base. V and J lose 4 bases and 3 bases, and a span of 9 bases separates them. The donors were about 40 Caucasian individuals from Russia, aged roughly 6 to 90 years, who were systemically healthy. Each donor gave around 9.8 milliliters of peripheral blood, collected into EDTA-treated Vacutainer tubes. Ficoll-Paque density-gradient centrifugation was used to isolate PBMCs, with at least 6.5 million per sample. Total RNA, at least 5 micrograms per sample, was extracted from PBMCs with Trizol reagent. For every donor, an aliquot of PBMCs went through flow cytometry to measure the percentages of naive CD45RAhigh/CD27high T cells.

The source of the sample is a study of blood T cells in healthy people across ages (dated by TCRdb to 2013 to 2016). For the wider study: Template switching captured roughly one uniquely barcoded TCR beta cDNA molecule per two T cells in model experiments. The study analyzed two additional independent replicas of 1 million unique cDNA reads from the same blood draw for two donors, one aged 18 to 29 and one aged 80 or older. Donors were grouped into four age groups: young (average approximately 16 years), middle-aged (about 38), aged (62) and long-lived (just over 80). To track age-related changes in TCR beta repertoire diversity, the study relied on deep sequencing normalized with unique cDNA molecular identifiers. To avoid experimental bias, donors of different ages were distributed randomly across sequencing lanes.

General findings and caveats noted by the study authors: Total diversity estimates from one million sequenced T cells were considered lower bounds and underestimates. Bulk unsorted PBMC profiling prevented conclusive comparison of naive and antigen-experienced compartments. As age increased, observed TCR beta diversity per million T cells dropped in a roughly linear way, and a significant reduction was already evident by age about 36. Observed TCR beta diversity correlated strongly with the percentage of naive T cells measured by flow cytometry. The long-lived group showed more naive CD4+ T cells, fewer expanded clones and increased TCR diversity than the aged group, suggesting age selection. The CMV infection status of donors was not known, potentially confounding age-related changes in expanded clonotypes.

The library was generated by 5' RACE. Reads for this sample came from an Illumina HiSeq 2500. The second PCR ran for about 6 to 11 cycles and used a J-beta primer mix along with a sample-barcoded 5' primer. A unique molecular identifier was introduced onto each TCR beta cDNA molecule by a template-switch 5' adaptor carrying 12 random nucleotides. At least 3 million CDR3-containing paired-end reads were obtained from each sample. All of the RNA was converted into first-strand cDNA using the Mint cDNA synthesis kit, with a TRBC-specific oligonucleotide serving as the primer. Following uracil-DNA glycosylase treatment, all cDNA underwent a first 18-cycle PCR with the universal primers M1SS and BC2_uni_R. Per the authors' processing: For normalization, 1 million high-quality reads, each with a distinct molecular identifier, were randomly selected from each sample. Reads sharing molecular identifiers were discarded rather than binned into consensus sequences. CDR3 identification, clonotype clustering and error correction used MiTCR with a Q25 quality threshold and the strictest error-elimination algorithm. A nonparametric unseen species model with Euler transformation was used to estimate lower-bound total TCR beta diversity. The public reads were run again by TCRdb, first through fastp at Q25 and then through MiXCR, and only productive beta chains were kept. Merged by CDR3 protein, the rows form single entries marked with the most common genes and DNA. The authors' filters were not applied to this entry. The sample has around 990,000 distinct CDR3 sequences on record, 35% to 45% of them singletons. In total, the top ten clones hold roughly 14% of the sample.

This chain joins TRBV3-1 to TRBJ1-4; the D gene is perhaps TRBD1, from 5 matching bases. The sequencing input was blood. The sequence was collected from a man younger than 30 in good health. CDR3 sequence: CASSPPGPNEKLFF. In nucleotides, the sequence is TGTGCCAGCAGCCCCCCGGGACCTAATGAAAAACTGTTTTTT.